A single sample is the source of the 5 T cell receptor beta chains below, sequenced in a study of T cells in Graves' hyperthyroidism and ophthalmopathy. From RNA transcripts, TCR beta CDR3 regions were amplified. With the HTBI primer set, the TCR CDR3 went through a first round of RT-PCR. TCRdb processed the multiplex PCR reads anew with MiXCR; each CDR3 protein has one entry. The table lists about 560,000 distinct CDR3 sequences, 16% of them singletons. Sequencing was carried out using blood. The receptors were gathered from a woman under 30 with Graves' hyperthyroidism.

This clonotype was detected many times. The chain employs TRBV7-2 and TRBJ2-3, with D maybe TRBD2 (6 bases). This CDR3 is built from 15 residues. CDR1 SGHTA and CDR2 FQGNSA come from the germline V gene. With 5 bases removed from V and 0 bases from J, the gap between germline ends came to 12 bases. CDR3 nucleotides: TGTGCCAGCAGCCCGGACTACCTGAGCACAGATACGCAGTATTTT. Amino acid sequence: CASSPDYLSTDTQYF. Full variable domain (outside the CDR3, taken from reference TRBV7-2 and TRBJ2-3): GAGVSQSPSNKVTEKGKDVELRCDPISGHTALYWYRQSLGQGLEFLIYFQGNSAPDKSGLPSDRFSAERTGGSVSTLTIQRTQQEDSAVYLCASSPDYLSTDTQYFGPGTRLTVL.

This clonotype was seen ten or more times. In nucleotides, the CDR3 is TGTGCCAGCAGCCCGTCGGAGGGAGGGTTAGCTGAAGCTTTCTTT. Protein sequence: CASSPSEGGLAEAFF. The chain uses TRBV3-1 and TRBJ1-1; no clear D. The V end lost 4 bases, the J end lost 6 bases, and 18 bases lay between the germline ends. Germline loops: CDR1 LGHDT, CDR2 YNNKEL (reference sequence). The CDR3 length is 15 residues.

In its sample, this clonotype was seen many times. The chain links TRBV20-1 to TRBJ2-3; 9 bases agree with TRBD2. This CDR3 has 16 residues. V lost 5 bases to trimming and J lost 0 bases; unmatched junction nucleotides: 9. The germline V gene encodes CDR1 DFQATT and CDR2 SNEGSKA (reference sequence). The CDR3 spells CSAPRVAGDSTDTQYF. DNA for the CDR3: TGCAGTGCTCCACGGGTAGCGGGGGATAGCACAGATACGCAGTATTTT.

This clonotype was counted only a few times. The CDR3 DNA reads TGTGCCAGCAGCCAAGAGCAGGGGGGGAGTGAGCAGTTCTTC. Encoded protein: CASSQEQGGSEQFF. The chain has TRBV4-2 and TRBJ2-1, with D perhaps given as TRBD1 or TRBD2 (7 bases each). With 0 bases removed from V and 9 bases from J, the gap between germline ends came to 12 bases. Germline V gene sequence: CDR1 LGHNA, CDR2 YNFKEQ. This CDR3 is built from 14 residues.

There are many counts of this clonotype. The rearrangement joins TRBV12-3 or TRBV12-4 to TRBJ2-1; 7 nucleotides line up with TRBD1. V gave up 6 bases and J gave up 2 bases; unmatched junction bases: 7. CDR3 length equals 15 residues. The CDR3 reads CASSLTGVPYNEQFF. For the CDR3, the DNA is TGTGCCAGCAGCCTAACAGGGGTCCCCTACAATGAGCAGTTCTTC.